One and the same sample provided the 24 T cell receptor beta chains below, sequenced in a study of early T cells in non-severe SARS-CoV-2 infection. TCRdb itself ran the 5' RACE reads through MiXCR, one entry per CDR3 protein. The sample records tens of thousands of distinct CDR3 sequences, approximately 6.1% being singletons. This material consisted of whole blood, taken at baseline. The source is an adult who was a healthcare worker with PCR-confirmed SARS-CoV-2 infection or an uninfected control (not recorded which).

There are many counts of this clonotype. The V and J genes are TRBV10-2 and TRBJ2-2; either TRBD1 or TRBD2 may fit D (6 bases each). This CDR3 contains 17 residues. V was shortened by 2 bases and J by 5 bases, with 18 bases between the two germline ends. CDR1 is WSHSY, CDR2 SAAADI, per germline. The CDR3 nucleotides read TGCGCCAGCAGTGAGGGAATGGGGGGCATTGGGACCGGGGAGCTGTTTTTT. It specifies CASSEGMGGIGTGELFF.

This clonotype has ten or more counts. V gene TRBV24-1 combines with J gene TRBJ2-5, with D perhaps being TRBD1 or TRBD2 (6 bases each). Germline lookup yields CDR1 KGHDR and CDR2 SFDVKD. This CDR3 comprises 17 residues. The V end lost 4 bases, the J end lost 5 bases, and 22 bases lay between the germline ends. The CDR3 nucleotides are TGTGCCACCAGTGACCCGGACCGGTGGGGGGCCGCTGAGACCCAGTACTTC. It codes for CATSDPDRWGAAETQYF.

This clonotype occurred a few times. V usage is TRBV12-3 or TRBV12-4 and J usage is TRBJ1-3; TRBD1 matches 9 bases. This CDR3 is built from 17 residues. Germline trimming cut 8 bases from V and 4 bases from J; bases unmatched to any gene: 15. For the CDR3, the DNA is TGTGCCAGCTCCCTTACGGGGACAGGGATGAGCGGAAACACCATATATTTT. Translated, it gives CASSLTGTGMSGNTIYF.

This clonotype was picked up many times. The chain combines TRBV5-4 with TRBJ1-6, with 8 bases fitting TRBD1. The CDR3 sequence is 15 residues long. Germline loops: CDR1 SGHNT, CDR2 YYREEE (reference sequence). V lost 0 bases to trimming and J lost 7 bases; unmatched junction nucleotides: 3. This chain's CDR3 is CASSLDRGGNSPLHF. In nucleotides, the CDR3 is TGTGCCAGCAGCTTGGACAGGGGGGGGAATTCACCCCTCCACTTT.

The table lists this clonotype with many counts. The chain couples TRBV28 to TRBJ2-7, with 11 bases that match TRBD2. The J segment lost 4 bases and the V segment lost 4 bases, leaving 6 bases of the junction unmatched. Germline assignment: CDR1 MDHEN and CDR2 SYDVKM. The CDR3 sequence is 15 residues long. In DNA, the CDR3 is TGTGCCAGCAGTTCGCCGGGACTAGCGGCTTACGAGCAGTACTTC. Protein product: CASSSPGLAAYEQYF. The entire variable domain, with the rest obtained from reference TRBV28 and TRBJ2-7, is as follows: DVKVTQSSRYLVKRTGEKVFLECVQDMDHENMFWYRQDPGLGLRLIYFSYDVKMKEKGDIPEGYSVSREKKERFSLILESASTNQTSMYLCASSSPGLAAYEQYFGPGTRLTVT.

This clonotype was picked up many times. In DNA form, the CDR3 reads TGCGCCAGCAGCTTGGTTTGGGCGAACACTGAAGCTTTCTTT. Its translation: CASSLVWANTEAFF. V and J are TRBV5-1 and TRBJ1-1; D unresolved. Trimming took off 0 bases at V and 1 base at J, with 7 bases between the two ends. Germline-derived CDR1 and CDR2 are SGHRS and YFSETQ. The CDR3 length is 14 residues.

The V and J genes are TRBV5-1 and TRBJ2-6, with 14 nucleotides matching TRBD2. Per the germline V gene, CDR1 is SGHRS and CDR2 is YFSETQ. This CDR3 is 19 amino acids long. The V gene end was trimmed by 4 bases and the J gene end by 3 bases; junction bases not matched to a gene: 9. The CDR3 here is CASSAMTSGRAHGANVLTF. The CDR3 DNA sequence: TGCGCCAGCAGCGCGATGACTAGCGGGAGGGCGCATGGGGCCAACGTCCTGACTTTC.

This clonotype was observed at least ten times. The chain couples TRBV7-8 to TRBJ1-6; TRBD1 is a possible D gene (5 bases). V lost 1 base, J lost 10 bases, and 11 bases lay in between. CDR1 and CDR2 (germline): SGHVS, FQNEAQ. CDR3 size: 14 residues. This CDR3 reads CASSLGQGGSPLHF. Written as DNA, the CDR3 is TGTGCCAGCAGCTTAGGGCAGGGCGGATCACCCCTCCACTTT.

This clonotype was observed at least ten times. The V call is TRBV5-1, the J call TRBJ1-5; D perhaps matches TRBD1 (6 bases). Trimming shortened V by 0 bases and J by 4 bases, and 11 bases separated the two germline ends. This CDR3 has 15 amino acids. Germline CDR1 is SGHRS and CDR2 is YFSETQ. CDR3 DNA: TGCGCCAGCAGCTTGGAAGGGGGTGAAAATCAGCCCCAGCATTTT. Residues: CASSLEGGENQPQHF.

This clonotype appeared many times. This sequence joins TRBV20-1 and TRBJ2-7; 7 nucleotides match TRBD1. CDR3 length: 15 residues. J lost 4 bases, V lost 0 bases, and 9 bases had no gene match. Germline values: CDR1 DFQATT, CDR2 SNEGSKA (reference sequence). CDR3 sequence: CSARDHSRGRYEQYF. Written as DNA, the CDR3 is TGCAGTGCTAGAGATCATAGTAGGGGGCGTTACGAGCAGTACTTC.

This clonotype was seen a handful of times. This chain links TRBV28 with TRBJ1-1; 8 positions match TRBD1. Germline V lookup: CDR1 MDHEN, CDR2 SYDVKM. Trimming cost V 4 bases and J 5 bases; bases outside gene matches: 12. This CDR3 is built from 16 residues. The CDR3 reads CASSSPGQGAETEAFF. For the CDR3, the DNA is TGTGCCAGCAGTTCCCCGGGGCAGGGGGCGGAGACTGAAGCTTTCTTT.

This clonotype was seen at least ten times. The V call is TRBV7-2, the J call TRBJ2-1; possible D gene TRBD1, 6 bases. This CDR3 has 13 amino acids. Germline CDR1 and CDR2: SGHTA and FQGNSA. Trimming pared 1 base from V and 15 bases from J, leaving 16 bases between. The CDR3, as DNA: TGTGCCAGCAGCTTAGACCCCGCCAGGGGTCTGTTCTTC. Translating it yields CASSLDPARGLFF.

There are many counts of this clonotype. The chain combines TRBV7-6 with TRBJ2-3, with 9 bases matching TRBD1. In germline, CDR1 is SGHVS, CDR2 FNYEAQ. This CDR3 region has 14 residues. V lost 6 bases to trimming and J lost 3 bases; unmatched junction nucleotides: 4. As DNA, the CDR3 is TGTGCCAGCAGACAACAGGGGGCTACAGATACGCAGTATTTT. Encoded protein: CASRQQGATDTQYF.

The CDR3 region is CASRGDYPYNEQFF. Here the CDR3 DNA reads TGTGCCAGCAGAGGGGACTACCCCTACAATGAGCAGTTCTTC. V usage is TRBV6-4 and J usage is TRBJ2-1; 7 nucleotides align to TRBD2. After removal of 6 bases from V and 2 bases from J, the junction contained 4 bases not matched to a gene. In germline, CDR1 is MRHNA, CDR2 SNTAGT. There are 14 residues in the CDR3.

This clonotype was counted ten times or more. The CDR3 DNA is TGTGCCAGCGGCTCCCTGGGCAGACTTCAGCCCCAGCATTTT. It specifies CASGSLGRLQPQHF. The J gene is TRBJ1-5, the V gene TRBV28; D unclear. Deletions cut 8 bases from V and 6 bases from J, with 17 bases between. The CDR3 spans 14 residues. Germline CDR1 and CDR2: MDHEN and SYDVKM.

The DNA of the CDR3 is TGCGCCAGCAGCTTGGGTGACAGGATGACAGATACGCAGTATTTT. Protein sequence: CASSLGDRMTDTQYF. The gene calls are TRBV5-1 and TRBJ2-3, with D possibly being TRBD1 (6 bases). The CDR3 runs to 15 residues. Germline CDR1 is SGHRS and CDR2 is YFSETQ. Trimming took 0 bases from V and 3 from J, leaving 11 bases between them. Based on the CDR3 plus reference TRBV5-1 and TRBJ2-3, the full variable domain is KAGVTQTPRYLIKTRGQQVTLSCSPISGHRSVSWYQQTPGQGLQFLFEYFSETQRNKGNFPGRFSGRQFSNSRSEMNVSTLELGDSALYLCASSLGDRMTDTQYFGPGTRLTVL.

This clonotype came up many times. V gene TRBV7-9 combines with J gene TRBJ2-2; the D call may be TRBD1 or TRBD2 (5 bases each). The CDR3 extends over 14 amino acids. Between the trimmed V and J ends, which lost 5 bases and 7 bases, there was a span of 14 bases. The germline gives CDR1 SEHNR, CDR2 FQNEAQ (reference sequence). CDR3 region: CASSPRDGGGELFF. The CDR3 coding sequence is TGTGCCAGCAGCCCTAGGGACGGAGGCGGGGAGCTGTTTTTT.

The chain recombines TRBV29-1 with TRBJ2-7; D is perhaps TRBD2 (5 bases). CDR1 and CDR2 from the germline V gene are SQVTM and ANQGSEA. The CDR3 is 12 amino acids. The V and J ends lost 4 bases and 1 base respectively, with 8 bases between them. CDR3 loop: CSVGGLSYEQYF. Here the CDR3 DNA reads TGCAGCGTTGGAGGGTTATCCTACGAGCAGTACTTC.

This clonotype was recorded many times. V usage is TRBV29-1 and J usage is TRBJ2-1; 8 bases agree with TRBD2. Trimming removed 2 bases from V and 4 bases from J; junction bases left unmatched: 4. The CDR3 runs to 14 residues. Germline V gene sequence: CDR1 SQVTM, CDR2 ANQGSEA. The CDR3 region is CSVETSGSYNEQFF. DNA for the CDR3: TGCAGCGTTGAAACTAGCGGATCATACAATGAGCAGTTCTTC.

This clonotype was seen ten or more times. The chain is built from TRBV28 and TRBJ2-3, with D tentatively TRBD1 or TRBD2 (7 bases each). Trimming left V 7 bases short and J 6 bases short, with 14 bases between. This CDR3 is 13 amino acids long. CDR1 and CDR2 from the germline V gene are MDHEN and SYDVKM. Here the CDR3 reads CASTRQGGDTQYF. CDR3 DNA sequence: TGTGCCAGCACCCGACAGGGAGGGGATACGCAGTATTTT.

This clonotype was seen ten or more times. The CDR3 DNA is TGTGCCAGCAGCCCCTCTGAGGGTAAGGCTGAGCAGTTCTTC. Amino acid sequence: CASSPSEGKAEQFF. This chain uses TRBV7-2 with TRBJ2-1, with D possibly matching TRBD2 (5 bases). The CDR3 length is 14 residues. Trimming cost V 5 bases and J 9 bases, with 17 bases left between them. CDR1 and CDR2 from the germline V gene are SGHTA and FQGNSA.

This clonotype showed up many times. The gene calls are TRBV11-1 and TRBJ2-1; D is undetermined. CDR1 SGHAT and CDR2 FQDESV come from the germline V gene (reference sequence). Trimming removed 3 bases at V and 4 bases at J, with 7 bases between. CDR3 length: 13 residues. CDR3 sequence reads: CASSFGRYNEQFF. CDR3 nucleotides: TGTGCCAGCAGCTTCGGCAGGTACAATGAGCAGTTCTTC.

This clonotype was picked up many times. The chain recombines TRBV24-1 with TRBJ1-2; no clear D. Germline loops: CDR1 KGHDR, CDR2 SFDVKD. V gave up 4 bases and J gave up 8 bases, with 25 bases separating them. The CDR3 covers 17 residues. Here the CDR3 DNA reads TGTGCCACCAGTGACCGTTCCGCGTCTCATATCGACGAGGGCTACACCTTC. Its translation: CATSDRSASHIDEGYTF.

This clonotype has at least ten counts. The gene calls are TRBV5-7 and TRBJ1-1, with D perhaps matching TRBD1 (6 bases). TRBV5-7 falls under the ORF class, with uncertain function. The CDR3 covers 14 residues. V was pared by 10 bases and J by 3 bases, with 19 bases between. In DNA, the CDR3 is TGTGCCGGTCCAACCGGGGCAGGGGACACTGAAGCTTTCTTT. It codes for CAGPTGAGDTEAFF.